What follows is one TCR beta chain and its context. Its antigen is currently unknown. Germline assignment: CDR1 MRHNA and CDR2 SNTAGT. CDR3 size: 15 residues. With UMI labels, 5' RACE was used to prepare the TRB cDNA libraries. From its re-call of the 5' RACE reads, TCRdb lists each CDR3 protein once, without DNA. The sample table includes approximately 60,000 distinct CDR3 sequences. The sample belongs to a study of CXCR3-negative and CXCR3-positive naive CD8 T cells. Broader study findings: Diversity proved comparably high across both naive subsets and much lower in memory CD8+ cells.

This TCR derives from a human donor in good health. Some clones in this sample may be carry-over from other donors' samples. Sequenced sample: memory CD8+ T cells from blood. The V and J genes are TRBV6-4 and TRBJ2-1; TCRdb outputs TRBD2, but without DNA this stays unchecked. CDR3 sequence: CASSPSPSGSNEQFF.